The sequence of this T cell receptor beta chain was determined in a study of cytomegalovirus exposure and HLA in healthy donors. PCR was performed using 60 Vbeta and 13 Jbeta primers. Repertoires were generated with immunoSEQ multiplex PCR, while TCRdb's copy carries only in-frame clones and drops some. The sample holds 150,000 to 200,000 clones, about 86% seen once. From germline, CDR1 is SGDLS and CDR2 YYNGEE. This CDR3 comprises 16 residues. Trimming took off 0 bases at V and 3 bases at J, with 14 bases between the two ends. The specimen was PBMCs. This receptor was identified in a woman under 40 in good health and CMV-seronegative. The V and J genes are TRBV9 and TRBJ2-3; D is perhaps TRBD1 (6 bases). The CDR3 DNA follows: TGTGCCAGCAGCGTAGACTGGGGGCTGTTGACAGATACGCAGTATTTT. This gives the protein CASSVDWGLLTDTQYF.